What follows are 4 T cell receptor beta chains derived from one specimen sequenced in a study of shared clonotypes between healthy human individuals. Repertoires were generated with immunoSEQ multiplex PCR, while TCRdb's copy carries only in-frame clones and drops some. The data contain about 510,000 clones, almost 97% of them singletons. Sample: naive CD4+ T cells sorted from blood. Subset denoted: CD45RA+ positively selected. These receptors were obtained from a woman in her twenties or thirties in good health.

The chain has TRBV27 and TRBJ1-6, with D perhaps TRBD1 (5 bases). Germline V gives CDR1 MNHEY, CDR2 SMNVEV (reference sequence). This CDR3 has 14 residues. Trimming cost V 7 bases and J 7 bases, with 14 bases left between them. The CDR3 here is CASTPDSFNSPLHF. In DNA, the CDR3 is TGTGCCAGCACCCCTGACAGCTTCAATTCACCCCTCCACTTT.

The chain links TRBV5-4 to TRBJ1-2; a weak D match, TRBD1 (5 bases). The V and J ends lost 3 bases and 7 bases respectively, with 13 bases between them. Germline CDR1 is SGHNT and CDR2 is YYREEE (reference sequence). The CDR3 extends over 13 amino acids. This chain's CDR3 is CASSSGFEAGYTF. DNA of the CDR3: TGTGCCAGCAGCTCAGGGTTTGAGGCTGGCTACACCTTC.

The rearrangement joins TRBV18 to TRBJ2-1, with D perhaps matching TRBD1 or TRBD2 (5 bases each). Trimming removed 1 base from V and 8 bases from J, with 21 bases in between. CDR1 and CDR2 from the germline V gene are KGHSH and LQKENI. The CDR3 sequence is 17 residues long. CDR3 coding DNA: TGTGCCAGCTCACCACGGCTTTCCCGGGGCTCCCTGGATGAGCAGTTCTTC. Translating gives CASSPRLSRGSLDEQFF.

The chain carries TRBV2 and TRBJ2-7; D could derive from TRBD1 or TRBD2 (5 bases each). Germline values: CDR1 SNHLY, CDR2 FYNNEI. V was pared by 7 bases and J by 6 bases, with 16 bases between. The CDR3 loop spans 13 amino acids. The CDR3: CASIGTSLSEQYF. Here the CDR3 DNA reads TGTGCCAGCATAGGGACCTCCCTAAGCGAGCAGTACTTC.